Listed below are T cell receptor beta chains from one sample, sequenced in a study of T cells in Graves' hyperthyroidism and ophthalmopathy. TCRdb ran MiXCR on the multiplex PCR reads and lists one entry per CDR3 protein. The repertoire holds 300,000 to 400,000 distinct CDR3 sequences, with around a sixth as singletons. Input material: blood. These receptor sequences come from a woman aged 50 to 60 with Graves' hyperthyroidism. Each CDR3 is given with its conserved first and last residue. D genes are given only for firm matches. Rows give clone size only sometimes, using once, few, many, or a class for an expanded clone.

J | D | V | size | DNA | CDR3
TRBJ2-1 | NA | TRBV11-3 | many | TGTGCCAGCAGCTCCGGGGTGTACAATGAGCAGTTCTTC | CASSSGVYNEQFF
TRBJ1-2 | TRBD1 | TRBV5-1 | few | TGCGCCAGCAGCCGGGCGACAGGGGACTATGGCTACACCTTC | CASSRATGDYGYTF
TRBJ2-3 | TRBD1 | TRBV6-1 | many | TGTGCCAGCAGTGCTACTGGGGGACAGGGGGCGGAAAAGCAGTATTTT | CASSATGGQGAEKQYF
TRBJ1-3 | TRBD1 | TRBV30 | few | TGTGCCTGGAACGACAGGGGTGAAAACACCATATATTTT | CAWNDRGENTIYF
TRBJ1-4 | NA | TRBV11-2 | few | TGTGCCAGCCGCGCCCGAACAGGGTATCTTTCGACTAATGAAAAACTGTTTTTT | CASRARTGYLSTNEKLFF
TRBJ2-6 | NA | TRBV7-3 | NA | TGTGCCAGCAGCTCCACCCCCGGGGCCAACGTCCTGACTTTC | CASSSTPGANVLTF
TRBJ2-3 | NA | TRBV5-1 | many | TGCGCCAGCAGAAGTGAGCTGGATACGCAGTATTTT | CASRSELDTQYF
TRBJ2-1 | TRBD2 | TRBV20-1 | few | TGCAGTGCTTTAGGACTAGAAAGATACAATGAGCAGTTCTTC | CSALGLERYNEQFF
TRBJ2-7 | NA | TRBV18 | many | TGTGCCAGCTCACCAATCGGGACCAAATATGCCGAGCAGTACTTC | CASSPIGTKYAEQYF
TRBJ1-1 | NA | TRBV20-1 | NA | TGCAGTGCTAGCTCCCACCTCTGGAACACTGAAGCTTTCTTT | CSASSHLWNTEAFF
TRBJ2-1 | TRBD1 | TRBV29-1 | NA | TGCAGCGTTGGTTCGGGCAGGGGGCCACAAGAGACCCAGTTCTTC | CSVGSGRGPQETQFF
TRBJ1-5 | TRBD1 | TRBV7-6 | few | TGTGCCAGCAGCAGGGGGGGCAGGGGGCGCGTTCAGCCCCAGCATTTT | CASSRGGRGRVQPQHF
TRBJ1-1 | TRBD1 | TRBV5-1 | many | TGCGCCAGCAGCTTGTACACGGGACAGGGAGGAACTGAAGCTTTCTTT | CASSLYTGQGGTEAFF
TRBJ2-3 | TRBD1 | TRBV27 | many | TGTGCCAGCAGAGAAGGACAGGGCGGGACGGATACGCAGTATTTT | CASREGQGGTDTQYF
TRBJ2-4 | NA | TRBV6-2/TRBV6-3 | many | TGTGCCAGCAGTGACCCGGGATTGGTAGCCAAAAACATTCAGTACTTC | CASSDPGLVAKNIQYF
TRBJ2-1 | NA | TRBV5-6 | NA | TGTGCCAGCAGCTTAATGTTTCCGGGACAGCGGGGGACGGCGGGAGCTAATGAGCAGTTCTTC | CASSLMFPGQRGTAGANEQFF
TRBJ2-5 | NA | TRBV2 | many | TGTGCCAGCAGTGGTGTTAGCGGAAAAGAGACCCAGTACTTC | CASSGVSGKETQYF
TRBJ2-7 | NA | TRBV20-1 | NA | TGCAGTGCTTCCCCGGGACCCCCGCGCGAGCAGTACTTC | CSASPGPPREQYF
TRBJ2-1 | TRBD2 | TRBV20-1 | many | TGCAGTGCTATGACTAGCGCGGGGAATGAGCAGTTCTTC | CSAMTSAGNEQFF
TRBJ2-3 | NA | TRBV2 | NA | TGTGCCAGCAGTGGAATCCAAACGTTGGGGTATTTT | CASSGIQTLGYF
TRBJ2-1 | NA | TRBV6-1 | few | TGTGCCAGCAGTCATCTTTCCAGTAGCTCCTACAATGAGCAGTTCTTC | CASSHLSSSSYNEQFF
TRBJ2-3 | NA | TRBV6-1 | few | TGTGCCAGCAGTGAGTGGGACGAAGGGCCGCAGTATTTT | CASSEWDEGPQYF
TRBJ2-1 | NA | TRBV2 | many | TGTGCCAGCAGTGAAGGGCTAAGGACAGACAATGAGCAGTTCTTC | CASSEGLRTDNEQFF
TRBJ2-2 | NA | TRBV20-1 | few | TGCAGTGCTAGAGGTAGTCCCGGGGAGCTGTTTTTT | CSARGSPGELFF
TRBJ2-1 | TRBD2 | TRBV19 | NA | TGTGCCAGTAGTATAGAACAGCTAGCGGGAGATGAGCAGTTCTTC | CASSIEQLAGDEQFF
TRBJ2-7 | TRBD2 | TRBV13 | NA | TGTGCCAGCAGCTCCCCATCAGCGGGAGTTCCCTACGAGCAGTACTTC | CASSSPSAGVPYEQYF
TRBJ2-1 | NA | TRBV7-2 | many | TGTGCCAGCAGCTTATCCGGGACGGGCAACTACAATGAGCAGTTCTTC | CASSLSGTGNYNEQFF
TRBJ1-1 | TRBD1 | TRBV7-8 | many | TGTGCCAGCAGCCGTCGACAGGGTGAAGTTGGCACTGAAGCTTTCTTT | CASSRRQGEVGTEAFF
TRBJ1-1 | TRBD1 | TRBV20-1 | many | TGCAGTGCTAGGCAGGGGGCTGGAGACACTGAAGCTTTCTTT | CSARQGAGDTEAFF
TRBJ1-1 | NA | TRBV11-2 | many | TGTGCCAGCAGCTTAGGGAGACGCGAGGTTCCGAACACTGAAGCTTTCTTT | CASSLGRREVPNTEAFF